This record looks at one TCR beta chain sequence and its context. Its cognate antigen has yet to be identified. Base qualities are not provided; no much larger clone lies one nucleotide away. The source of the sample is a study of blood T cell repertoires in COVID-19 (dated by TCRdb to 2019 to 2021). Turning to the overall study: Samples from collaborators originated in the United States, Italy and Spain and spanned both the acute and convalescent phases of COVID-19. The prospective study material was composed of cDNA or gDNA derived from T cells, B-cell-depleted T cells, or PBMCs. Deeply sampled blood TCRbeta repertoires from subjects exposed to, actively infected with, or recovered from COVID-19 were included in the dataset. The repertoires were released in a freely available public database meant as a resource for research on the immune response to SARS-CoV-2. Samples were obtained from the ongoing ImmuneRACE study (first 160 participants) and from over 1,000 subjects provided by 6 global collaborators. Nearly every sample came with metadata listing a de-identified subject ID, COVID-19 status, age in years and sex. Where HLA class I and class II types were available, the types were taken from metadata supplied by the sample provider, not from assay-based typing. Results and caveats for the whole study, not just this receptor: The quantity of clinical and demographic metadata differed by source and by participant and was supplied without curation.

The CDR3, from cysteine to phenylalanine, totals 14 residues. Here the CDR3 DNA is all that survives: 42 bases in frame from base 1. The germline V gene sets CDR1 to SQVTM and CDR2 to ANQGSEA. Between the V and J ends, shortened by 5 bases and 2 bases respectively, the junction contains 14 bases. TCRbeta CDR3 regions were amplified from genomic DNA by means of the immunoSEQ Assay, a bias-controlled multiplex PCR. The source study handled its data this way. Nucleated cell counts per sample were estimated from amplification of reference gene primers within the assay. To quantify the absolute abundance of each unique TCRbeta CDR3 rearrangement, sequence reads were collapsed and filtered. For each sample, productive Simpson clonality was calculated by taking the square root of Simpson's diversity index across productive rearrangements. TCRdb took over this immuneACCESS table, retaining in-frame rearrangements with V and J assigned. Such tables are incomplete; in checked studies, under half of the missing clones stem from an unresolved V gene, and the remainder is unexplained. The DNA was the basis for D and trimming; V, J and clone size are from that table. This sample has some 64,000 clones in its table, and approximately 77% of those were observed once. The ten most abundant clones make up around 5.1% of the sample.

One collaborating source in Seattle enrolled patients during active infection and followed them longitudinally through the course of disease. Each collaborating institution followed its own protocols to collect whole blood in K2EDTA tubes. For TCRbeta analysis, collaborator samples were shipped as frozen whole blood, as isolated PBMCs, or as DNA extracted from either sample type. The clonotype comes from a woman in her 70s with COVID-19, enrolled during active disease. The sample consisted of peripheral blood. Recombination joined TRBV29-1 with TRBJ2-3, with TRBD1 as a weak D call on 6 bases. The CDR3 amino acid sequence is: CSVSRGQITDTQYF. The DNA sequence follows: TGCAGCGTTTCCAGGGGCCAAATCACAGATACGCAGTATTTT.